This TCR beta chain was recorded in a study of human T cells and chemical hapten exposure. This clonotype has just a few counts. The authors extracted total RNA from unfractionated whole blood. TCRdb re-called the 5' RACE reads with MiXCR, one entry per CDR3 protein. This table has 81,000 or so distinct CDR3 sequences, roughly 8% appearing once. The sequence was obtained from a male donor in good health.

CDR3 region: CSASGMPDGTGQYF. CDR3 DNA: TGCAGTGCTAGCGGCATGCCGGACGGTACAGGGCAGTACTTC. The chain links TRBV20-1 to TRBJ2-7; tentatively, D is TRBD1 (5 bases). In germline, CDR1 is DFQATT, CDR2 SNEGSKA (reference sequence). With 3 bases removed from V and 9 bases from J, the gap between germline ends came to 21 bases. The CDR3 is 14 amino acids.